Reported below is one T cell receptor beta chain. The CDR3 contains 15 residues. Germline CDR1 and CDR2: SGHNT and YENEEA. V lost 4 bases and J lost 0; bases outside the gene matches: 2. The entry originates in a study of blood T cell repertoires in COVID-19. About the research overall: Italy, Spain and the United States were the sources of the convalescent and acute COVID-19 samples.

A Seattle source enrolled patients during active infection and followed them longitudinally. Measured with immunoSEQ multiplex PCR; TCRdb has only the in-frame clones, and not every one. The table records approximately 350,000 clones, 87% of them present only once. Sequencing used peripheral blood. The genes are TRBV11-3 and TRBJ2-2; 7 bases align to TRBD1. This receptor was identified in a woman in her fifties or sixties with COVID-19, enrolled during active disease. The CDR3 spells CASSSQGANTGELFF. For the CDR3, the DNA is TGTGCCAGCAGCTCCCAGGGGGCGAACACCGGGGAGCTGTTTTTT.